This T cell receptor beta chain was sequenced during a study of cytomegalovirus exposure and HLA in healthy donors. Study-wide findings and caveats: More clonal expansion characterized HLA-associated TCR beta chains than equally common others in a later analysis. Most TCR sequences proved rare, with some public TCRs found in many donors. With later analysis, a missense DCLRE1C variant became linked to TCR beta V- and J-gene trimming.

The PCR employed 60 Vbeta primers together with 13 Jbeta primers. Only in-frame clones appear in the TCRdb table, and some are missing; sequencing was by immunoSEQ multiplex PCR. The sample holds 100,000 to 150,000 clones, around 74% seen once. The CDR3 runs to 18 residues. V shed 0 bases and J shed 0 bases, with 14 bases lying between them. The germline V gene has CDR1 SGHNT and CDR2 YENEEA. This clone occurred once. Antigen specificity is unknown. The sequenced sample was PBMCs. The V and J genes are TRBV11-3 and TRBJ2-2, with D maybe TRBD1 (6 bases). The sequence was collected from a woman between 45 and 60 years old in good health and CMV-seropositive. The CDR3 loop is CASSLDGRGRSNTGELFF. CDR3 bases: TGTGCCAGCAGCTTAGATGGCAGGGGCCGATCGAACACCGGGGAGCTGTTTTTT.